This TCR beta chain was documented in a study of cytomegalovirus exposure and HLA in healthy donors. Primers: 60 Vbeta forward and 13 Jbeta reverse. Assay used: immunoSEQ multiplex PCR; TCRdb lists only in-frame clones, some missing. The sample comprises about 180,000 clones, about 79% of which are singletons, and about 1.3% rests with the top ten. Trimming removed 7 bases from V and 0 bases from J, with 16 bases in between. The CDR3 is made up of 16 amino acids. From germline, CDR1 is LNHDA and CDR2 SQIVND (reference sequence). Input material: PBMCs. The chain carries TRBV19 and TRBJ2-1; TRBD1 is a possible D gene (6 bases). This receptor was taken from a girl aged 2 to 10 in good health and CMV-seropositive. The chain's CDR3 is CASKRGRGSSYNEQFF. The DNA for the CDR3 is TGTGCCAGTAAAAGGGGGAGAGGGAGCTCCTACAATGAGCAGTTCTTC.